This TCR beta chain was found in a study of blood T cell repertoires in COVID-19. Study information: Samples representing acute and convalescent COVID-19 were sourced from the United States, Italy and Spain.

Per the study methods: It was from reference gene primer amplification that nucleated cell counts were estimated. Assay: immunoSEQ multiplex PCR; the TCRdb copy retains only in-frame clones and omits some. V, J and clone size were drawn from that table, and D and trimming were deduced from the DNA. Of 300,000 to 400,000 clones listed, around 87% are singletons. This CDR3 is built from 15 residues. V lost 4 bases and J lost 2; bases outside the gene matches: 9. Cohort allocation depended upon clinical history that participants reported. The chain links TRBV5-3 to TRBJ2-7; 7 nucleotides line up with TRBD1. TRBV5-3 falls under the ORF class, with uncertain function. The clonotype comes from a woman in her 30s with acute COVID-19. Sequences were obtained from PBMCs or T cells enriched from blood (not recorded which). CDR3 amino acids: CARSRDSRVAYEQYF. The CDR3 DNA is TGTGCCAGAAGCCGGGACAGCCGGGTCGCCTACGAGCAGTACTTC.